Presented here are 12 T cell receptor beta chains from one specimen sequenced in a study of blood T cell repertoires in COVID-19. TCRdb keeps only in-frame clones here, not all; method: immunoSEQ multiplex PCR. The table records 150,000 or so clones, approximately 86% of them present only once. The sequencing input was peripheral blood. All receptors derive from a man aged 60 to 75 with COVID-19, enrolled during active disease.

This rearrangement joins TRBV3-1 (or the pseudogene TRBV3-2) to TRBJ2-5; 9 positions agree with TRBD2. V trimming: 0 bases; J trimming: 1 base; junction bases outside the gene matches: 9. Germline V gene lookup returns CDR1 LGHDT and CDR2 YNNKEL (reference sequence). The CDR3 extends over 18 amino acids. CDR3: CASSQDKKGAGGQETQYF. The CDR3 DNA follows: TGTGCCAGCAGCCAAGATAAGAAAGGAGCGGGAGGCCAAGAGACCCAGTACTTC.

The chain recombines TRBV6-2 or TRBV6-3 with TRBJ2-3; 12 bases are a match to TRBD2. The CDR3 is 17 residues long. Per germline, CDR1 MNHEY and CDR2 SVGEGT. The J segment lost 0 bases and the V segment lost 3 bases, leaving 4 bases of the junction unmatched. This chain's CDR3 is CASSYSLAGGSTDTQYF. The CDR3 DNA reads TGTGCCAGCAGTTATTCGCTAGCGGGAGGGAGCACAGATACGCAGTATTTT.

This chain joins TRBV14 and TRBJ2-5, with 15 bases identical to TRBD2. The CDR3 runs 20 residues. The germline gives CDR1 SGHDN, CDR2 FVKESK. J gave up 0 bases and V 0 bases, and 8 bases lay outside the gene matches. The CDR3 loop is CASSQERWGTSGRNQETQYF. In DNA, the CDR3 is TGTGCCAGCAGCCAAGAACGGTGGGGGACTAGCGGGAGGAACCAAGAGACCCAGTACTTC.

CDR3 nucleotides: TGTGCCAGCAGCAACCAAATCCGGGACAGGAGCACAGATACGCAGTATTTT. It specifies CASSNQIRDRSTDTQYF. The rearrangement joins TRBV21-1 to TRBJ2-3; TRBD1, the table's D call, lacks a check against the DNA. TRBV21-1 is a pseudogene locus. CDR3 length: 17 amino acids.

CDR3: CASSYRGRPNQPQHF. The CDR3, as DNA: TGTGCCAGCTCATACAGGGGGCGACCCAATCAGCCCCAGCATTTT. V is TRBV18 and J is TRBJ1-5; 9 bases are a match to TRBD1. The germline V gene encodes CDR1 KGHSH and CDR2 LQKENI. V lost 5 bases and J lost 3; bases outside the gene matches: 5. CDR3 length equals 15 residues.

This chain connects TRBV14 to TRBJ2-2, with D perhaps TRBD1 (5 bases). With 3 bases removed from V and 1 base from J, the gap between germline ends came to 15 bases. Germline V gene sequence: CDR1 SGHDN, CDR2 FVKESK. The CDR3 has 17 amino acids. The CDR3 DNA reads TGTGCCAGCAGCCACGCTATCGGACACGTGAACACCGGGGAGCTGTTTTTT. Translated: CASSHAIGHVNTGELFF.

This clone was observed a handful of times. CDR3 amino acids: CSGKGQLNTEAFF. DNA of the CDR3: TGCAGCGGTAAGGGACAACTGAACACTGAAGCTTTCTTT. The rearrangement joins TRBV29-1 to TRBJ1-1; TRBD1 might be the D (6 bases). V was cut by 7 bases and J by 0 bases, with 12 bases left in between. This CDR3 is 13 amino acids long. Germline CDR1 and CDR2: SQVTM and ANQGSEA.

The chain couples TRBV2 to TRBJ2-4; perhaps TRBD2 as D (7 bases). Trimming took off 4 bases at V and 10 bases at J, with 17 bases between the two ends. This CDR3 has 14 residues. Germline CDR1 SNHLY, CDR2 FYNNEI. The CDR3 nucleotides are TGTGCCAGCAGTGGAGATCGGGGGGCCACTATTCAGTACTTC. It is translated as CASSGDRGATIQYF.

As DNA, the CDR3 is TGTGCCAGCAGACACCCTAACACAGGGCCGGTTAATGAGCAGTTCTTC. This gives the protein CASRHPNTGPVNEQFF. The V call is TRBV28, the J call TRBJ2-1, with a tentative D call TRBD1 (6 bases). The V end was cut by 6 bases, the J end by 7 bases, with 22 bases between. CDR1 and CDR2 from the germline V gene are MDHEN and SYDVKM. The CDR3 loop spans 16 amino acids.

This chain joins TRBV15 and TRBJ2-3; 8 bases are shared with TRBD2. J gave up 1 base and V 0 bases, and 3 bases lay outside the gene matches. This CDR3 spans 16 amino acids. CDR1 and CDR2 (germline): LNHNV, YYDKDF (reference sequence). The CDR3 DNA sequence: TGTGCCACCAGCAGAGATAGTAGCGGGGGCACAGATACGCAGTATTTT. Encoded protein: CATSRDSSGGTDTQYF.

This chain connects TRBV4-1 to TRBJ2-2; 7 positions match TRBD2. J lost 1 base, V lost 3 bases, and 8 bases had no gene match. CDR1 and CDR2 (germline): MGHRA, YSYEKL. The CDR3 is made up of 17 amino acids. The CDR3 coding sequence is TGCGCCAGCAGCCATTTCGGTAGCGGGCGGAACACCGGGGAGCTGTTTTTT. It encodes CASSHFGSGRNTGELFF.

The V gene is TRBV28, the J gene TRBJ2-7; 8 nucleotides agree with TRBD1. The germline gives CDR1 MDHEN, CDR2 SYDVKM. The CDR3 runs to 14 residues. J gave up 7 bases and V 6 bases, and 11 bases lay outside the gene matches. CDR3 region: CASRQTGGVSEQYF. The CDR3 DNA is TGTGCCAGCAGACAAACAGGGGGTGTAAGTGAGCAGTACTTC.